The clone carrying this TCR beta chain was found a few times. This record comes from a study of T-cell reconstitution after alpha-beta-depleted transplantation in children. For TCRbeta, the library was prepared with unique molecular identifiers. TCRdb re-analysed the PCR reads in MiXCR, keeping a single row per CDR3 protein. The table lists over 300,000 distinct CDR3 sequences, about a tenth of them singletons. Looked up from germline, CDR1 is SGHRS and CDR2 is YFSETQ. V lost 0 bases and J 0 bases, leaving 13 bases between the germline ends. This CDR3 has 17 residues. The clonotype was recovered from a human donor who donated a stem cell graft to a child with acute lymphoblastic leukemia. The sequencing used PBMCs from the stem cell graft donor, collected from the stem cell graft. The chain links TRBV5-1 to TRBJ2-1, with no clear D. For the CDR3, the DNA is TGCGCCAGCAGCTTGGGGGGTCTAGAACACTCCTACAATGAGCAGTTCTTC. Its protein is CASSLGGLEHSYNEQFF.